A single sample gave rise to the 7 T cell receptor beta chains below, sequenced in a study of cytotoxic CD8 clonotypes in ibrutinib-treated CLL. Assay used: immunoSEQ multiplex PCR; TCRdb lists only in-frame clones, some missing. In the table there are 50,000 to 70,000 clones, roughly 54% of which are singletons. This specimen was PBMCs, taken at disease progression, from a patient treated with ibrutinib. Source of these receptors: a human donor with chronic lymphocytic leukemia.

This clone was detected a few times. This chain links TRBV15 with TRBJ2-7; possible D gene TRBD2, 5 bases. In germline, CDR1 is LNHNV, CDR2 YYDKDF (reference sequence). With 1 base removed from V and 2 bases from J, the gap between germline ends came to 9 bases. The CDR3 loop spans 14 amino acids. This chain's CDR3 is CATSRGGIAYEQYF. The CDR3 DNA reads TGTGCCACCAGCAGAGGAGGGATCGCCTACGAGCAGTACTTC.

The chain recombines TRBV6-6 with TRBJ1-1; D remains unclear. The CDR3 is made up of 12 amino acids. V lost 7 bases and J 1 base, leaving 7 bases between the germline ends. Looked up from germline, CDR1 is MNHNY and CDR2 is SVGAGI (reference sequence). CDR3 residues: CASNRPNTEAFF. CDR3 nucleotide sequence: TGTGCCAGCAATCGACCGAACACTGAAGCTTTCTTT.

V gene TRBV2 combines with J gene TRBJ1-1; no clear D. The germline V gene encodes CDR1 SNHLY and CDR2 FYNNEI. The CDR3 is 14 residues long. The ends were cut back, 6 bases at V and 0 bases at J, with 11 bases in the middle. CDR3 residues: CASRATMMNTEAFF. The CDR3 nucleotides read TGTGCCAGCAGGGCCACGATGATGAACACTGAAGCTTTCTTT. The whole variable domain, remainder taken from reference TRBV2 and TRBJ1-1, is EPEVTQTPSHQVTQMGQEVILRCVPISNHLYFYWYRQILGQKVEFLVSFYNNEISEKSEIFDDQFSVERPDGSNFTLKIRSTKLEDSAMYFCASRATMMNTEAFFGQGTRLTVV.

CDR3 in amino acids: CASSLYRVGGYTF. CDR3 DNA sequence: TGTGCCAGCAGTTTATACAGGGTCGGGGGCTACACCTTC. V and J are TRBV28 and TRBJ1-2; a possible D gene is TRBD1 (6 bases). Trimming stripped 1 base from V and 8 bases from J, with 11 bases between. In germline, CDR1 is MDHEN, CDR2 SYDVKM. The CDR3 extends over 13 amino acids.

The chain joins TRBV7-2 to TRBJ1-2, with 7 bases lining up with TRBD1. Germline V gene sequence: CDR1 SGHTA, CDR2 FQGNSA. The V gene end was trimmed by 2 bases and the J gene end by 8 bases; junction bases not matched to a gene: 5. This CDR3 is built from 13 residues. For the CDR3, the DNA is TGTGCCAGCAGCTTAATAAACAGGGGAGGCTACACCTTC. As protein: CASSLINRGGYTF.

This clone was recorded a few times. The chain couples TRBV28 to TRBJ2-2, with 7 bases lining up with TRBD2. Germline values: CDR1 MDHEN, CDR2 SYDVKM. J gave up 3 bases and V 9 bases, and 13 bases lay outside the gene matches. The CDR3 loop spans 16 amino acids. The CDR3 region is CASFGRRIRYTGELFF. In DNA form, the CDR3 reads TGTGCCAGTTTCGGGAGGCGCATAAGATACACCGGGGAGCTGTTTTTT.

The rearrangement uses TRBV18 and TRBJ1-1; possible D gene TRBD1, 6 bases. The CDR3 contains 12 residues. The germline V gene has CDR1 KGHSH and CDR2 LQKENI. Trimming removed 8 bases at V and 4 bases at J, with 11 bases between. CDR3 sequence: CASLQGPTEAFF. The CDR3 coding sequence is TGTGCCAGCCTACAGGGTCCCACTGAAGCTTTCTTT. Full variable domain (missing parts from reference TRBV18 and TRBJ1-1): NAGVMQNPRHLVRRRGQEARLRCSPMKGHSHVYWYRQLPEEGLKFMVYLQKENIIDESGMPKERFSAEFPKEGPSILRIQQVVRGDSAAYFCASLQGPTEAFFGQGTRLTVV.